This TCR beta chain was documented in a study of sequential checkpoint blockade in melanoma. Study overall: Both treatment sequences were followed by maintenance nivolumab.

The CDR3 runs 14 residues. Trimming took 4 bases from V and 5 from J, leaving 14 bases between them. Germline CDR1 is MGHRA and CDR2 is YSYEKL. TCRdb keeps only in-frame clones here, not all; method: immunoSEQ multiplex PCR. The table has more than 9,500 clones, about 61% seen once; the top ten hold under 30%. Treatment described: randomized to nivolumab then ipilimumab (arm A) or the reverse (arm B). PBMC sorting kept live CD3+CD8+ cells without CD19 or CD56. The receptor was isolated from a human donor with melanoma. Sequences were derived from CD8+ T cells sorted from blood (inferred from file names), sampled from a patient given nivolumab and ipilimumab in sequence. The chain uses TRBV4-1 and TRBJ1-2; maybe TRBD1 (6 bases). The CDR3 region has the DNA TGCGCCAGCAGCCTTGAACAGGGAGCGTATGGCTACACCTTC. This gives the protein CASSLEQGAYGYTF.